There are many counts of the clone carrying this T cell receptor beta chain. Sequenced by immunoSEQ multiplex PCR; TCRdb stores in-frame clones only, minus some. The repertoire holds 300,000 to 400,000 clones, with 74% as singletons. The sample originates from a study of shared clonotypes between healthy human individuals. Trimming at V came to 2 bases and at J to 1 base, leaving 14 bases not matched to a gene. This CDR3 region has 20 residues. Germline V lookup: CDR1 ENHRY, CDR2 SYGVKD. This receptor was obtained from a man aged 30 to 45 in good health. This chain links TRBV10-3 with TRBJ1-3; the match to TRBD1 covers 10 bases. Sequencing was carried out using memory CD4+ T cells sorted from blood. Subset specified: CD45RA-negative fraction. The CDR3 sequence: CAISEAGTGTGVLSGNTIYF. The CDR3 region has the DNA TGTGCCATCAGTGAGGCGGGGACCGGGACAGGGGTTTTATCTGGAAACACCATATATTTT.